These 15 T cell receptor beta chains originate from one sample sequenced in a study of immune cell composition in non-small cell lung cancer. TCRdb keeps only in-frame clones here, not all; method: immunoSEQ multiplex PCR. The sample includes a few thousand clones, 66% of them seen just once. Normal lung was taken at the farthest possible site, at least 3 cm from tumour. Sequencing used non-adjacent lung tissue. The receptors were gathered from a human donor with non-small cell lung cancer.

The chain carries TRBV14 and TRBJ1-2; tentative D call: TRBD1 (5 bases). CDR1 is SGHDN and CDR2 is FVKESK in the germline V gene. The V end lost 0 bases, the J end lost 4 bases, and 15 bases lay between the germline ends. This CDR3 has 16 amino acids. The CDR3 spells CASSQDLQAGGYGYTF. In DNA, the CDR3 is TGTGCCAGCAGCCAAGATCTACAGGCCGGGGGCTATGGCTACACCTTC.

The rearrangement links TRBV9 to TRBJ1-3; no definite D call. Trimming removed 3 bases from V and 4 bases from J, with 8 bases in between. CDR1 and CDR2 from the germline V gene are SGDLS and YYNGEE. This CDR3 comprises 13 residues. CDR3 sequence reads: CASSASSGNTIYF. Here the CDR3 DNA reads TGTGCCAGCAGCGCGTCGAGCGGAAACACCATATATTTT.

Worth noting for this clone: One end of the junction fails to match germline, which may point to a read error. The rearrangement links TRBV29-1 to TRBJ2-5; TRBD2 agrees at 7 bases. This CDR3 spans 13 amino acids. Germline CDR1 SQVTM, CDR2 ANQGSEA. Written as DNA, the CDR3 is TGCAGCGGATCGGGCGGGAGTCAAGGGACCCAGTACTTC. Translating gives CSGSGGSQGTQYF.

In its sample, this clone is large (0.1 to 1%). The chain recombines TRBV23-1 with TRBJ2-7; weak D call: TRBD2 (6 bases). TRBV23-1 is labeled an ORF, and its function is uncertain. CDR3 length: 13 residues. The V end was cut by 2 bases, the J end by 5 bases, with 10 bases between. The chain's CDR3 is CASSQGGEHEQYF. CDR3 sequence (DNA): TGCGCCAGCAGTCAAGGAGGGGAACACGAGCAGTACTTC.

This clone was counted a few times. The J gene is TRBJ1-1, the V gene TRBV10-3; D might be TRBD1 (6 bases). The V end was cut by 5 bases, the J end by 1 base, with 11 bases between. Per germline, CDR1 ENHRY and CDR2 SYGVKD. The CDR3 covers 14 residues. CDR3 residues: CAISSGTKNTEAFF. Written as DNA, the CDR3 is TGTGCCATCAGTTCCGGGACAAAGAACACTGAAGCTTTCTTT.

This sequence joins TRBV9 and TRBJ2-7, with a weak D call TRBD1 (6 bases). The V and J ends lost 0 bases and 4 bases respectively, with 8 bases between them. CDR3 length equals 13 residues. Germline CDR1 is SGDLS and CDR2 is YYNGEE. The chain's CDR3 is CASSVEQGYEQYF. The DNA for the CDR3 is TGTGCCAGCAGCGTAGAACAGGGTTACGAGCAGTACTTC. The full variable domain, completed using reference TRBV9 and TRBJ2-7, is DSGVTQTPKHLITATGQRVTLRCSPRSGDLSVYWYQQSLDQGLQFLIQYYNGEERAKGNILERFSAQQFPDLHSELNLSSLELGDSALYFCASSVEQGYEQYFGPGTRLTVT.

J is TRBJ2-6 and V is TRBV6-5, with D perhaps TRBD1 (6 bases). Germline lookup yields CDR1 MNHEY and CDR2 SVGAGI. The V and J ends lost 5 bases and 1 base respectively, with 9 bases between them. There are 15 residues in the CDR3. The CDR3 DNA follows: TGTGCCAGCAGTCAACAGGGTTCTGGGGCCAACGTCCTGACTTTC. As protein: CASSQQGSGANVLTF.

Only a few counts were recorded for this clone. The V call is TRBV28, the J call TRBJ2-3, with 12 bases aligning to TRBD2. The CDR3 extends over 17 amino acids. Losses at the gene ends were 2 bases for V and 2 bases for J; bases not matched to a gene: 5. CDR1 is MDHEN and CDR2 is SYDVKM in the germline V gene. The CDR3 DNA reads TGTGCCAGCAGTTTAGGCAGACTAGCGGGGGTCACAGATACGCAGTATTTT. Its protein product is CASSLGRLAGVTDTQYF.

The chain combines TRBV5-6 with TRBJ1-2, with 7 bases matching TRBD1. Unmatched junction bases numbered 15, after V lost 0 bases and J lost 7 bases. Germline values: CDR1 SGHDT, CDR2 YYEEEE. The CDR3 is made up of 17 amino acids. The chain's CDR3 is CASSLGTQGFLVSGYTF. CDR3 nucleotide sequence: TGTGCCAGCAGCTTGGGGACACAGGGGTTCTTGGTCTCTGGCTACACCTTC.

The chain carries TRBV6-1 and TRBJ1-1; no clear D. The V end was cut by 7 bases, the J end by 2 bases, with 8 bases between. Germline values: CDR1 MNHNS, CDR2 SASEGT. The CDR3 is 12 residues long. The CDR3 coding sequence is TGTGCCAGCATTAATAGAAACACTGAAGCTTTCTTT. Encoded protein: CASINRNTEAFF.

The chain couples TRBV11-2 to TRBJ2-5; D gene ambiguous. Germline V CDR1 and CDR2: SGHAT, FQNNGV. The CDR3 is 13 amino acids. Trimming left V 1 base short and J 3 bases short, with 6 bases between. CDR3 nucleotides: TGTGCCAGCAGCTTAGGCGAAAAAGAGACCCAGTACTTC. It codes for CASSLGEKETQYF.

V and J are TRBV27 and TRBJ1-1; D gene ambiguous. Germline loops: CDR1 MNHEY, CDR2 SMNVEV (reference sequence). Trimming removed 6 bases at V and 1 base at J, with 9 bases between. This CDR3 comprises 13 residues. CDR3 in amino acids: CASRIEGNTEAFF. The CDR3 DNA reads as TGTGCCAGCAGGATAGAGGGGAACACTGAAGCTTTCTTT.

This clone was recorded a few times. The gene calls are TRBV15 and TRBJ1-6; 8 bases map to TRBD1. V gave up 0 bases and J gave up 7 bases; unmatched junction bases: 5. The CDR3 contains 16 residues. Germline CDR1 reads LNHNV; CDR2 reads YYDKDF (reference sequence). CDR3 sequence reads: CATSRDVTGGNSPLHF. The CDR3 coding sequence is TGTGCCACCAGCAGAGATGTCACAGGGGGAAATTCACCCCTCCACTTT.

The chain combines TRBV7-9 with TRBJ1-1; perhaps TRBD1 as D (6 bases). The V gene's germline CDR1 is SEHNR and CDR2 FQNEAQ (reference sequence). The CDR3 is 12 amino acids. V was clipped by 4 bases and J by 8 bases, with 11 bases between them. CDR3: CASSSGQREAFF. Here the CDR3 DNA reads TGTGCCAGCAGCTCCGGACAGCGGGAAGCTTTCTTT.

In DNA form, the CDR3 reads TGTGCCAGCGGCGGGGTTCTAGATACGCAGTATTTT. Residues: CASGGVLDTQYF. This chain joins TRBV7-2 and TRBJ2-3; D perhaps matches TRBD2 (6 bases). This CDR3 region has 12 residues. Deletions cut 8 bases from V and 5 bases from J, with 11 bases between. Per the germline V gene, CDR1 is SGHTA and CDR2 is FQGNSA. The whole variable domain, filled in from reference TRBV7-2 and TRBJ2-3, reads GAGVSQSPSNKVTEKGKDVELRCDPISGHTALYWYRQSLGQGLEFLIYFQGNSAPDKSGLPSDRFSAERTGGSVSTLTIQRTQQEDSAVYLCASGGVLDTQYFGPGTRLTVL.